This T cell receptor (beta chain) is from a study of technical replicates of blood from a handful of donors. The V gene's germline CDR1 is MDHEN and CDR2 SYDVKM. The CDR3 length is 10 residues. V lost 10 bases and J lost 6, with 10 bases in between. Repertoires were generated with immunoSEQ multiplex PCR, while TCRdb's copy carries only in-frame clones and drops some. The sample records 76,000 or so clones, roughly nine tenths being singletons. This rearrangement joins TRBV28 to TRBJ2-7, with unresolved D. Sequencing was carried out using T cells isolated from PBMCs. This clonotype was obtained from a human donor in good health. The CDR3 bases are TGTGCCACCGAGAATGCCGAGCAGTACTTC. Protein: CATENAEQYF.